This is a list of T cell receptor beta chains from one sample in a study of CD8+ T cells in alopecia areata. Produced via immunoSEQ multiplex PCR; TCRdb's table is partial and in-frame only. In the table there are about 120,000 clones, around 53% of which are singletons. Sequencing used CD4+ T cells sorted from blood, obtained at week 4, from a patient treated with tofacitinib. The receptor source for this set is a human donor with alopecia areata. The CDR3 runs from the conserved cysteine through the conserved F or W. D genes are given only for firm matches. A row's size may be missing; if present it is once, few, many or a size class.

>TRBV7-9|.|TRBJ1-1|few
TGTGCCAGCATGCTGGCAACCGAAGCTTTCTTT
CASMLATEAFF
>TRBV29-1|.|TRBJ1-5|few
TGCAGCGTTACCTCAGGGCCCCGAAATCAGCCCCAGCATTTT
CSVTSGPRNQPQHF
>TRBV6-5|.|TRBJ2-7|.
TGTGCCAGCAGCCCCAGGCAGGGGTACGAGCAGTACTTC
CASSPRQGYEQYF
>TRBV30|.|TRBJ2-7|.
TGTGCCTGGAGGTCAAGGGTTGCGGGAGAGCAGTACTTC
CAWRSRVAGEQYF
>TRBV18|.|TRBJ1-1|.
TGTGCCAGCTCTTCGCGGGTGTGGACTGAAGCTTTCTTT
CASSSRVWTEAFF
>TRBV4-2|.|TRBJ2-1|.
TGTGCCAGCAGCCGCCGAACCCTCCTAGCCGATGAGCAGTTCTTC
CASSRRTLLADEQFF
>TRBV29-1|TRBD2|TRBJ2-1|.
TGCAGCCCCGTAGCGGGGGAGCCCTACAATGAGCAGTTCTTC
CSPVAGEPYNEQFF
>TRBV28|.|TRBJ1-2|.
TGTGCCAGCAGTGAAAGGGGCGCCCGGGGCTATGGCTACACCTTC
CASSERGARGYGYTF
>TRBV6-5|TRBD1|TRBJ1-6|.
TGTGCCAGCAGTTACATACAGGGGGGACCCAAATCACCCCTCCACTTT
CASSYIQGGPKSPLHF
>TRBV5-1|.|TRBJ2-3|few
TGCGCCAGCAGCTTGGAGGGGCGCGGTGAGACCCCCGATACGCAGTATTTT
CASSLEGRGETPDTQYF
>TRBV6-6|TRBD1|TRBJ1-2|many
TGTGCCAGCAGTTCTACGGGACAGGCCTATGGCTACACCTTC
CASSSTGQAYGYTF
>TRBV29-1|.|TRBJ1-1|.
TGCAGCGTTGACCCCCACACTGAAGCTTTCTTT
CSVDPHTEAFF
>TRBV29-1|.|TRBJ1-2|few
TGCAGCGTTGAAGACGGGGGTGGCTACACCTTC
CSVEDGGGYTF
>TRBV7-2|.|TRBJ2-5|.
TGTGCCAGCAGCTTAGATCGCCATGGGACCCAGTACTTC
CASSLDRHGTQYF
>TRBV11-2|.|TRBJ1-1|few
TGTGCCAGCAGCTTAGGCCTTTACACTGAAGCTTTCTTT
CASSLGLYTEAFF
>TRBV7-2|.|TRBJ2-7|.
TGTGCCAGCAGCTTAGAACTTCCGGGCCACGAGCAGTACTTC
CASSLELPGHEQYF
>TRBV27|TRBD1|TRBJ1-5|.
TGTGCCAGCAGTTACAGGGGTCAGCCCCAGCATTTT
CASSYRGQPQHF
>TRBV5-4|.|TRBJ2-1|.
TGTGCCAGCAGCTTGGCCTGGGGGTTCAACAATGAGCAGTTCTTC
CASSLAWGFNNEQFF
>TRBV5-6|.|TRBJ1-2|.
TGTGCCAGCAGCTTGCTGGGGTTTGGCTACACCTTC
CASSLLGFGYTF
>TRBV4-2|TRBD2|TRBJ2-3|.
TGTGCCAGCAGCCTAGGGGCTAGCGGGAACACAGATACGCAGTATTTT
CASSLGASGNTDTQYF
>TRBV19|TRBD1|TRBJ2-2|few
TGTGCCAGTAGAATCCCACCAAGGGGGACAGTCGCGAACACCGGGGAGCTGTTTTTT
CASRIPPRGTVANTGELFF
>TRBV6-5|TRBD1|TRBJ1-2|.
TGTGCCAGCAGTTACGACAGGGGAAGTTATGGCTACACCTTC
CASSYDRGSYGYTF
>TRBV29-1|.|TRBJ2-5|.
TGCAGCGCCGGAGCCGGCAGGGTAGAGACCCAGTACTTC
CSAGAGRVETQYF
>TRBV7-2|TRBD2|TRBJ2-3|once
TGTGCCAGCAGCTTATCGGGACTAGCGTCAGATACGCAGTATTTT
CASSLSGLASDTQYF
>TRBV5-1|.|TRBJ2-7|.
TGCGCCAGCAGGATGTTGGAGGGGTCCCACGAGCAGTACTTC
CASRMLEGSHEQYF
>TRBV30|TRBD1|TRBJ1-1|.
TGTGCCTGGAGCGGACAGGTGAGCACTGAAGCTTTCTTT
CAWSGQVSTEAFF
>TRBV5-6|TRBD1|TRBJ2-2|.
TGTGCCAGCAGCGCGCCGGGACAGGGGCACACCGGGGAGCTGTTTTTT
CASSAPGQGHTGELFF
>TRBV30|TRBD1|TRBJ2-2|.
TGTGCCTGGACGATAGGGGGCCGGAACACCGGGGAGCTGTTTTTT
CAWTIGGRNTGELFF
>TRBV29-1|TRBD1|TRBJ1-4|.
TGCAGCGTTGGACAGGGGGAACTGTTTTTT
CSVGQGELFF
>TRBV5-4|.|TRBJ2-1|few
TGTGCCAGCAGCTTCTATTTACGAGCCGATGAGCAGTTCTTC
CASSFYLRADEQFF
>TRBV29-1|.|TRBJ2-7|few
TGCAGCGTTAAGGGCAGTTCCTACGAGCAGTACTTC
CSVKGSSYEQYF
>TRBV4-1|TRBD2|TRBJ2-3|few
TGCGCCAGCAGCCAAGGCCGGTTAGGCGGGGGGAGCACAGATACGCAGTATTTT
CASSQGRLGGGSTDTQYF
>TRBV4-1|.|TRBJ1-2|few
TGCGCCAGCAGCCAAGATCGGCCGGCTAGCTATGGCTACACCTTC
CASSQDRPASYGYTF
>TRBV5-1|.|TRBJ2-1|.
TGCGCCAGCAGCTTGGGGACTACCCCCAATGAGCAGTTCTTC
CASSLGTTPNEQFF
>TRBV28|TRBD1|TRBJ1-2|.
TGTGCCAGCAGCCCTCCTGGACAGGTTTACACCTTC
CASSPPGQVYTF
>TRBV7-2|.|TRBJ2-5|.
TGTGCCAGCAGCCCCCGGGCAGGCCAAGAGACCCAGTACTTC
CASSPRAGQETQYF